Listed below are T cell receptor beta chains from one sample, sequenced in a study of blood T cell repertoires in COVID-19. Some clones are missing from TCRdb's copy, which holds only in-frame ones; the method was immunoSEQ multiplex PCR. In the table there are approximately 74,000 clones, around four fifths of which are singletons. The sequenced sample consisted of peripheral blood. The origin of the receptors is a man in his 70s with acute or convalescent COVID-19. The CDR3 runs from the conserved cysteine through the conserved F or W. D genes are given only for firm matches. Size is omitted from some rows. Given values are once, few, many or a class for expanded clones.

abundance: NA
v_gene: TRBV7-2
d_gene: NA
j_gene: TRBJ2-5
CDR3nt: TGTGCCAGCAGCTTAGCCCCGCAAGAGACCCAGTACTTC
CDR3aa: CASSLAPQETQYF

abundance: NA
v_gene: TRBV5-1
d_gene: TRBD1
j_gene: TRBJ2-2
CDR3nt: TGCGCCAGCAGCTTGGGGGACAGGGGCACCGGGGAGCTGTTTTTT
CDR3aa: CASSLGDRGTGELFF

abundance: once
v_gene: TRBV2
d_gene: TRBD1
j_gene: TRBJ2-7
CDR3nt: TGTGCCAGCAGCCTTGGGACAGAATTCTACGAGCAGTACTTC
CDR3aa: CASSLGTEFYEQYF

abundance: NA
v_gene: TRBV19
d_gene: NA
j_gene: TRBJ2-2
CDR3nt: TGTGCCATCAGAAGGGGCACCGGGGAGCTGTTTTTT
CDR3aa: CAIRRGTGELFF

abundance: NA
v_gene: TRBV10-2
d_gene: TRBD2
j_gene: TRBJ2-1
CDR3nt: TGCGCCAGCAAGGGACTAGCGGGAGATGAGCAGTTCTTC
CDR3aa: CASKGLAGDEQFF

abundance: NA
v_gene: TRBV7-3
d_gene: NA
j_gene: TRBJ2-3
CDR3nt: TGTGCCAGCAGCTTAAACAGGGCGAGGACAGATACGCAGTATTTT
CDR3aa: CASSLNRARTDTQYF

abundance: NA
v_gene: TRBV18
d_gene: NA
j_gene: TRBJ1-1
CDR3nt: TGTGCCAGCTCACCACCGGCGCGTTCCGAGGCCACTGAAGCTTTCTTT
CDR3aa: CASSPPARSEATEAFF

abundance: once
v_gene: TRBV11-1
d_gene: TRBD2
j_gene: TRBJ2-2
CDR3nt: TGTGCCAGCAGCCCCGGGACTAGCGGAAACACCGGGGAGCTGTTTTTT
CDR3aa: CASSPGTSGNTGELFF

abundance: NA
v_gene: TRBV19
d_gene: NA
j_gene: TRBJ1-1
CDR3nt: TGTGCCAGTAGTATTGGCGGGGCGCTGAACACTGAAGCTTTCTTT
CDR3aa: CASSIGGALNTEAFF

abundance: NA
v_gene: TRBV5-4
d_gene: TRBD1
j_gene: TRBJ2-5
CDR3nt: TGTGCCAGCAGCCCGTGGGACAGCAAAGAGACCCAGTACTTC
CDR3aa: CASSPWDSKETQYF

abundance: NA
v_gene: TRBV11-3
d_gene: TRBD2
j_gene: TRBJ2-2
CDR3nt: TGTGCCAGCAGCACCCGGACTAGGGGGAACACCGGGGAGCTGTTTTTT
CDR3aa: CASSTRTRGNTGELFF

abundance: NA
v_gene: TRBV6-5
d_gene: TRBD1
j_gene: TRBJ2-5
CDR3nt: TGTGCCAGCACCCGGACAGGGCAAGAGACCCAGTACTTC
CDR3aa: CASTRTGQETQYF

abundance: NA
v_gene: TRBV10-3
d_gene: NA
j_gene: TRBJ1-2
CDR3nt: TGTGCCATCAGTAGGGGGATCGCCTATGGCTACACCTTC
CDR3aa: CAISRGIAYGYTF

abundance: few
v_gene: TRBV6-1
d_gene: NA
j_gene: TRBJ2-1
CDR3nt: TGTGCCAGCAGTGAAACTGGAGGGTCCTACAATGAGCAGTTCTTC
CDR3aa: CASSETGGSYNEQFF

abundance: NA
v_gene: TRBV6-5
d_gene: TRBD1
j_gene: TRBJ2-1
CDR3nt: TGTGCCAGCAGTTCGGACAGGGGTGAGCAGTTCTTC
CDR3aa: CASSSDRGEQFF

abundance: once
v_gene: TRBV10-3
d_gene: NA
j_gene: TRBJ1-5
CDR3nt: TGTGCCATCAGTGGCCATGGAGATCAGCCCCAGCATTTT
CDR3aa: CAISGHGDQPQHF

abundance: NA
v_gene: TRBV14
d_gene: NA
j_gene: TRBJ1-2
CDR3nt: TGTGCCAGCAGCAACAGGAGATACTATGGCTACACCTTC
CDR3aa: CASSNRRYYGYTF

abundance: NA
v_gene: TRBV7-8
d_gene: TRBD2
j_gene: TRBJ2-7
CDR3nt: TGTGCCAGCAGCTTCGGACTAGCCCAGGAAATCTACGAGCAGTACTTC
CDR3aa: CASSFGLAQEIYEQYF

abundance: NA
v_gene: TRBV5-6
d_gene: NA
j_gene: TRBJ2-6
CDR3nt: TGTGCCAGCAGCTTGGAGGCCACAGGAGGGGCCAACGTCCTGACTTTC
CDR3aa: CASSLEATGGANVLTF

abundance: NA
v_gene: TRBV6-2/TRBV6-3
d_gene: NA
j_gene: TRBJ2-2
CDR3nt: TGTGCCAGCAGTTACGGTGGCCCATTTTCACCCGGGGAGCTGTTTTTT
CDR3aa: CASSYGGPFSPGELFF

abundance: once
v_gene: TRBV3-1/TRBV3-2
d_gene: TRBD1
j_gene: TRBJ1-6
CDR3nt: TGTGCCAGCAGCCAGATGGACAGGGGGTTTGGGATAGGTAATTCACCCCTCCACTTT
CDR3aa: CASSQMDRGFGIGNSPLHF

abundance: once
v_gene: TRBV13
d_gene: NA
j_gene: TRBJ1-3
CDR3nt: TGTGCCAGCAGCTTATTAGGGGAGGCCTCTGAAAACACCATATATTTT
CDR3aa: CASSLLGEASENTIYF

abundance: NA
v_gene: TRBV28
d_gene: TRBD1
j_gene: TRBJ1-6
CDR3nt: TGTGCCAGCAGTTTATTAGGACAGGCTCTCCACTTT
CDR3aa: CASSLLGQALHF

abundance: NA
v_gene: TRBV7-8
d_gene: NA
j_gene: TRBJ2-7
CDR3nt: TGTGCCAGCAGCACGGACAGCTACGAGCAGTACTTC
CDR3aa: CASSTDSYEQYF

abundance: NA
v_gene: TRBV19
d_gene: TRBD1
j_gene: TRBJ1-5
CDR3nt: TGTGCCAGTAGAACCGGGACAGGGTTTATGCAGCCCCAGCATTTT
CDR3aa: CASRTGTGFMQPQHF

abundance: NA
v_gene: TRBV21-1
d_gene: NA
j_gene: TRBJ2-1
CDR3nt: TGTGCCAGCAGCATGACTAGCGGGGGGCGGGAGGAGCAGTTCTTC
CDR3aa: CASSMTSGGREEQFF

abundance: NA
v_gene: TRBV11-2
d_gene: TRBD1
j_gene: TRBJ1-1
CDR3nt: TGTGCCAGCAGCCCAGACAGGGGTGTAGCTTTCTTT
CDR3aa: CASSPDRGVAFF

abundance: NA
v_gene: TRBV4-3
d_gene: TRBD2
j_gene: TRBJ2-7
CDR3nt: TGCGCCAGCAGCCAAAATATAGCGGGGGGCTACGAGCAGTACTTC
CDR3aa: CASSQNIAGGYEQYF

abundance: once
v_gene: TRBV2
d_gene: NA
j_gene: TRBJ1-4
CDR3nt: TGTGCCAGCAGCTGGACTACTAATGAAAAACTGTTTTTT
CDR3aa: CASSWTTNEKLFF

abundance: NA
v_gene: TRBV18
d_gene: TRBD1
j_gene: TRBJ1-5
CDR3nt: TGTGCCAGCTCACCACGGGGACAGGCTAATCAGCCCCAGCATTTT
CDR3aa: CASSPRGQANQPQHF

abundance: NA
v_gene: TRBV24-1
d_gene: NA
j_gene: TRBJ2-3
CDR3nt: TGTGCCACCAGTGGTCAGGTTGACACAGATACGCAGTATTTT
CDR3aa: CATSGQVDTDTQYF

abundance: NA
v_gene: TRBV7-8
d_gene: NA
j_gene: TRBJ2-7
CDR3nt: TGTGCCAGCAGCTTACGATGGGGGCCCTTCTACGAGCAGTACTTC
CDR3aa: CASSLRWGPFYEQYF

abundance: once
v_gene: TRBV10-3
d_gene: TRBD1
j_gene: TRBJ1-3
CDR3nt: TGTGCCATCAAAGGACAGGGAGGCGGAAACACCATATATTTT
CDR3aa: CAIKGQGGGNTIYF

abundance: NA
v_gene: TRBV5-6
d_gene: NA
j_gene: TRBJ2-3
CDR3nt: TGTGCCAGTATACAGGGAAGCGCAGATACGCAGTATTTT
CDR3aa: CASIQGSADTQYF

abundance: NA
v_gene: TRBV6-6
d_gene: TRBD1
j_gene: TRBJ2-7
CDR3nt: TGTGCCAGCAGACTCCCTGGACAGGGTTCCCACGAGCAGTACTTC
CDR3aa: CASRLPGQGSHEQYF

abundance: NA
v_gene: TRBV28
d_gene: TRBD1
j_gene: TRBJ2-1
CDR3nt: TGTGCCAGCAGTAATCGACAGGGGGTGTACAATGAGCAGTTCTTC
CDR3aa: CASSNRQGVYNEQFF

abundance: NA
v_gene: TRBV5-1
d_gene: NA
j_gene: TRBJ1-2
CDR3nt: TGCGCCAGCAGCTTGGAGGGCGGACAGTACGAGGGCTACACCTTC
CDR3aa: CASSLEGGQYEGYTF

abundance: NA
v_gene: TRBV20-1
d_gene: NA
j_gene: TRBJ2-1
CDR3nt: TGCAGTGCTAGCTCTAACAATGAGCAGTTCTTC
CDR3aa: CSASSNNEQFF

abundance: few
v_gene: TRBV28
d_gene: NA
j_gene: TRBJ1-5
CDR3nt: TGTGCCAGCAAGGGAGTATCAGGGCCCCAGCATTTT
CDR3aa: CASKGVSGPQHF

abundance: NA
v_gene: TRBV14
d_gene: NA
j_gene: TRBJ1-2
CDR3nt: TGTGCCAGCAGCCAAGATCCAGCGTATGGCTACACCTTC
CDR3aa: CASSQDPAYGYTF

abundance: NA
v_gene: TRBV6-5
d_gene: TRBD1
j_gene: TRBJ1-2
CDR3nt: TGTGCCAGCAGGAACACAGGGGATTCTAACTATGGCTACACCTTC
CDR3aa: CASRNTGDSNYGYTF

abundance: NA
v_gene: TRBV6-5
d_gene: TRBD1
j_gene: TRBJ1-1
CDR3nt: TGTGCCAGCAGTAAGAGGACAGGGAACACTGAAGCTTTCTTT
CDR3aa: CASSKRTGNTEAFF

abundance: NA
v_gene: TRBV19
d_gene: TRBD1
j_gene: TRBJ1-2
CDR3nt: TGTGCCAGTACCCAAGGACAGGGGGCCGGGGGCTACACCTTC
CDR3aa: CASTQGQGAGGYTF

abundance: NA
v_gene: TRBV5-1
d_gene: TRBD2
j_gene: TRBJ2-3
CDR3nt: TGCGCCAGCAGCTTGCCGAAGCGGGGAAGCACAGATACGCAGTATTTT
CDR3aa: CASSLPKRGSTDTQYF

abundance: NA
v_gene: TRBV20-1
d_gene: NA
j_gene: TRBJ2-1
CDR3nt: TGCAGTGCTAGAGATTATAATGAGCAGTTCTTC
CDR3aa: CSARDYNEQFF

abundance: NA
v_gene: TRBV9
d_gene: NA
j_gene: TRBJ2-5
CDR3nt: TGTGCCAGCAGCCCGGGTCAGGGCCAAGAGACCCAGTACTTC
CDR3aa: CASSPGQGQETQYF

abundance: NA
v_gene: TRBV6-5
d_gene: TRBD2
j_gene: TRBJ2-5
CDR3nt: TGTGCCAGCAGGACGACTAGCGTAACCCAAGAGACCCAGTACTTC
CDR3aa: CASRTTSVTQETQYF

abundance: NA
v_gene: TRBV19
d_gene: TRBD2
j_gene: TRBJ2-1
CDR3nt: TGTGCCAGTAGGCTAAAGCGGGATTTGTTATTTGAGCAGTTCTTC
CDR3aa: CASRLKRDLLFEQFF

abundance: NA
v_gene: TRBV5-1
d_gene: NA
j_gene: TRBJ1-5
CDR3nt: TGCGCCAGCAGCACCCGAGGTCAGCCCCAGCATTTT
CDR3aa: CASSTRGQPQHF

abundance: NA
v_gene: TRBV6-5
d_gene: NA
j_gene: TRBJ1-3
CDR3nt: TGTGCCAGCAGTCCCGACTGGGCTGGAAACACCATATATTTT
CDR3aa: CASSPDWAGNTIYF